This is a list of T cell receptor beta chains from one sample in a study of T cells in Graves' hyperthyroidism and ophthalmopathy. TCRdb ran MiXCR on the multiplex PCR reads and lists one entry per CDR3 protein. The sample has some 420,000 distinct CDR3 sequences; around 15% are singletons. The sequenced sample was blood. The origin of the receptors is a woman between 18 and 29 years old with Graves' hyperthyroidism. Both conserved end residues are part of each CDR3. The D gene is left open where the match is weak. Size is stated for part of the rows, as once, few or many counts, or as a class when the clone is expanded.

TGCGCCAGCAGCCAGGACAGGGGGGCGCGGGACGAGCAGTACTTC CASSQDRGARDEQYF TRBV4-1 TRBD1 NA TRBJ2-7
TGTGCCAGCAGTGCCATCCAGGGGGGCCAAGAGACCCAGTACTTC CASSAIQGGQETQYF TRBV2 NA many TRBJ2-5
TGTGCCAGCAGCTTCCCTCAGGGGCGTACGCAGTATTTT CASSFPQGRTQYF TRBV7-2 NA many TRBJ2-3
TGTGCCAGCAGGCGAGGGGATGAGCAGTTCTTC CASRRGDEQFF TRBV27 NA NA TRBJ2-1
TGCAGTATGTCGGCAGGGGCCGATGAGCAGTTCTTC CSMSAGADEQFF TRBV20-1 NA NA TRBJ2-1
TGTGCCAGCAGCTTATGGGGCCTAGCGGGAGAATCTGGCGGGGAGCTGTTTTTT CASSLWGLAGESGGELFF TRBV7-2 TRBD2 few TRBJ2-2
TGTGCCAGCAGCGCAACGGGAGGAGGCAATGAGCAGTTCTTC CASSATGGGNEQFF TRBV9 TRBD2 few TRBJ2-1
TGTGCCAGCAGTTTACTAGCGGATACACAAGAGACCCAGTACTTC CASSLLADTQETQYF TRBV28 TRBD2 many TRBJ2-5
TGTGCCAGCAGCGCCGGGGACGGATTGATGAACACTGAAGCTTTCTTT CASSAGDGLMNTEAFF TRBV9 NA few TRBJ1-1
TGCAGCGTCCGACCGGGGGGAGAGACCCAGTACTTC CSVRPGGETQYF TRBV29-1 TRBD2 NA TRBJ2-5
TGTGCCAGCCGCGCGGGACAAAGCACAGATACGCAGTATTTT CASRAGQSTDTQYF TRBV6-1 NA NA TRBJ2-3
TGTGCCACCAGTTCTTCGAGTTCGGGTACCGGGGAGCTGTTTTTT CATSSSSSGTGELFF TRBV24-1 NA NA TRBJ2-2
TGTGCCTGGGGCCGGGGCTACGAGCAGTACTTC CAWGRGYEQYF TRBV30 NA many TRBJ2-7
TGTGCCAGCAGCTCCGATGGACAGCCAGATACGCAGTATTTT CASSSDGQPDTQYF TRBV7-3 NA many TRBJ2-3
TGCAGTGCATCGGGCGGTAGCGGGAGGGATCATGAGCAGTTCTTC CSASGGSGRDHEQFF TRBV20-1 TRBD2 NA TRBJ2-1
TGTGCCAGTAGATTAAGGGAAGGACAGACGTCTAATGAAAAACTGTTTTTT CASRLREGQTSNEKLFF TRBV19 NA NA TRBJ1-4
TGTGCCAGCAGCTCTATCCGGGGGGGGAGGGGGAAAGAGACCCAGTACTTC CASSSIRGGRGKETQYF TRBV11-2 TRBD2 NA TRBJ2-5
TGCAGTGCTAGAGACCCAGCGGGAGGGAGGTTAAATGAGCAGTTCTTC CSARDPAGGRLNEQFF TRBV20-1 TRBD2 many TRBJ2-1
TGTGCCGGCAGCCCCAGCGGGAGTTCCTACAATGAGCAGTTCTTC CAGSPSGSSYNEQFF TRBV7-6 TRBD2 NA TRBJ2-1
TGTGCCAGCAGTTACGAACGGGATTACGAGCAGTACTTC CASSYERDYEQYF TRBV6-5 NA many TRBJ2-7
TGCAGTGCTAGGGGACCCGAGGGTTTCGATACGCAGTATTTT CSARGPEGFDTQYF TRBV20-1 NA many TRBJ2-3
TGCGCCAGCAGCCAACGAGACGGGGGTCAGGGCACAGATACGCAGTATTTT CASSQRDGGQGTDTQYF TRBV28 NA NA TRBJ2-3
TGTGCCAGCAGCTTCTCCCGGGACAGGGGGAGGAATGAGCAGTTCTTC CASSFSRDRGRNEQFF TRBV11-1 TRBD1 many TRBJ2-1
TGTGCCAGCACCCCACCCTCGGGGGAGCAGTTCTTC CASTPPSGEQFF TRBV27 NA many TRBJ2-1
TGTGCCAGCAGCCCCGGACAGGGTAGCTATGAGCAGTTCTTC CASSPGQGSYEQFF TRBV3-1 TRBD1 many TRBJ2-1
TGTGCCAGCAGTTTCTCCACCGTACTTCGGACAGGGGGGGCCACAGATACGCAGTATTTT CASSFSTVLRTGGATDTQYF TRBV27 TRBD1 many TRBJ2-3
TGCAGTGCTAGATCCCCCGGACTAGCAGGCCTAGATGAGCAGTTCTTC CSARSPGLAGLDEQFF TRBV20-1 TRBD2 many TRBJ2-1
TGCGCCAGCAGCCTCGTGGGCGACGGGGAGCTGTTTTTT CASSLVGDGELFF TRBV4-1 NA few TRBJ2-2
TGTGCCAGCAGCCCAAGCCAGAGGGGGTCACAAGAGACCCAGTACTTC CASSPSQRGSQETQYF TRBV3-1 NA NA TRBJ2-5
TGTGCCAGCAGCCGCGCCGTGGGACCTCAGGGGGGCACAGATACGCAGTATTTT CASSRAVGPQGGTDTQYF TRBV4-2 TRBD1 NA TRBJ2-3
TGTGCCAGCAGTTTGGGACAGGGAAGGTACACTGAAGCTTTCTTT CASSLGQGRYTEAFF TRBV6-5 TRBD1 few TRBJ1-1
TGTGCCAGCAGTGCGGCCCCCAACTACGAGCAGTACTTC CASSAAPNYEQYF TRBV6-4 NA many TRBJ2-7
TGTGCCAGCAGCAAAGACAGGTACGCCTACGAGCAGTACTTC CASSKDRYAYEQYF TRBV12-3/TRBV12-4 NA many TRBJ2-7
TGCGCCAGCAGCGTCGGGACAACGGGAGGCTACACCTTC CASSVGTTGGYTF TRBV5-1 NA many TRBJ1-2
TGTGCCAGCAGCCCCCTTTTGGTGCGGACCCAAATCTCCTACGAGCAGTACTTC CASSPLLVRTQISYEQYF TRBV28 NA NA TRBJ2-7
TGCAGCGTTGAATTGCAGGGGCGCTATGGCTACACCTTC CSVELQGRYGYTF TRBV29-1 NA NA TRBJ1-2
TGCAGTGCCAGCCTCTTGGGTATCGCGAACACTGAAGCTTTCTTT CSASLLGIANTEAFF TRBV20-1 NA many TRBJ1-1
TGTGCCAGCAGTTACGGGACGGGGCGGGAGACCCAGTACTTC CASSYGTGRETQYF TRBV6-5 NA many TRBJ2-5
TGCGCCAGCAGCCAGACGGTAGGATACACTGAAGCTTTCTTT CASSQTVGYTEAFF TRBV5-1 NA many TRBJ1-1
TGTGCCAGCACAGGGGGAAGCGCGAACACTGAAGCTTTCTTT CASTGGSANTEAFF TRBV28 TRBD1 many TRBJ1-1
TGTGCCAGCAGAAACGCCGGGACAGGGACCTACGAGCAGTACTTC CASRNAGTGTYEQYF TRBV6-2/TRBV6-3 TRBD1 many TRBJ2-7
TGTGCCAGCACAGGACAGGGAGATTCTGGTAACTATGGCTACACCTTC CASTGQGDSGNYGYTF TRBV27 TRBD1 many TRBJ1-2
TGCAGTGCTAGATTGGCGGGAGGGCGCGAGCAGTACTTC CSARLAGGREQYF TRBV20-1 TRBD2 many TRBJ2-7
TGTGCCAGCCGCAGTAGCGACTCCTACAATGAGCAGTTCTTC CASRSSDSYNEQFF TRBV12-3/TRBV12-4 NA few TRBJ2-1
TGTGCTAGTGGTCCCGGTGGGGGCGAGACCCAGTACTTC CASGPGGGETQYF TRBV12-5 NA many TRBJ2-5
TGTGCCAGCAAAGCCCGGAGCACAGATACGCAGTATTTT CASKARSTDTQYF TRBV7-2 NA many TRBJ2-3
TGTGCCAGCAGCTCCCGCGGACAGCCACTGGCTTTCTTT CASSSRGQPLAFF TRBV7-2 NA many TRBJ1-1
TGTGCCAGCAGCTTAATAGCGGGAGCAGGAGATGAGCAGTTCTTC CASSLIAGAGDEQFF TRBV7-9 TRBD2 many TRBJ2-1
TGTGCCTGGAGGGGGTGGACAGGGGTAGGGACCGGGGAGCTGTTTTTT CAWRGWTGVGTGELFF TRBV30 TRBD1 NA TRBJ2-2
TGTGCCAGCAGTCATCTCTACGAGCAGTACTTC CASSHLYEQYF TRBV5-8 NA NA TRBJ2-7